The subject of this entry is one T cell receptor (beta chain). The data were obtained in a study of blood T cell repertoires in COVID-19. Study overall: T cells, B-cell-depleted T cells, or PBMCs supplied cDNA or gDNA.

The germline gives CDR1 LGHDT, CDR2 YNNKEL (reference sequence). The CDR3 contains 19 residues. Trimming pared 3 bases from V and 8 bases from J, leaving 31 bases between. Individuals drawn from approximately 26 US areas were roughly 18 to 100 years old. As handled by the study authors: Reference gene primer amplification gave estimated nucleated cell counts. Repertoires were generated with immunoSEQ multiplex PCR, while TCRdb's copy carries only in-frame clones and drops some. V, J and clone size reflect that table, while D and trimming were determined from the DNA. Here the sample spans about 240,000 clones, around 90% being singletons.

The chain has TRBV3-1 (or the pseudogene TRBV3-2) and TRBJ1-2, with D tentatively TRBD1 (6 bases). Sequencing was done on a sample of PBMCs or T cells enriched from blood (not recorded which). This clonotype was sampled from a young woman with acute COVID-19. The CDR3 loop is CASSHIGGAVRFISLGYTF. The CDR3 DNA reads as TGTGCCAGCAGCCATATAGGGGGGGCAGTTCGATTCATCTCGTTAGGCTACACCTTC.